What follows are 3 T cell receptor beta chains derived from one specimen sequenced in a study of T cells in Graves' hyperthyroidism and ophthalmopathy. Researchers took RNA transcripts and amplified the TCR beta CDR3 regions from them. First-round RT-PCR of the TCR CDR3 relied on the HTBI primer set. MiXCR was run by TCRdb on the multiplex PCR reads, yielding one entry per CDR3 protein. The sample lists hundreds of thousands of distinct CDR3 sequences; approximately 15% were seen once. Source material: blood. The receptor source for this set is a woman aged 25 to 45 with Graves' hyperthyroidism.

Many counts were recorded for this clonotype. This chain connects TRBV12-3 or TRBV12-4 to TRBJ2-7, with D perhaps given as TRBD1 or TRBD2 (5 bases each). This CDR3 region has 13 residues. Trimming took off 5 bases at V and 1 base at J, with 9 bases between the two ends. For the CDR3, the DNA is TGTGCCAGCAGTCGGGACGGATCCTACGAGCAGTACTTC. It encodes CASSRDGSYEQYF.

In this sample, this clonotype turned up many times. V usage is TRBV29-1 and J usage is TRBJ2-2; 9 positions agree with TRBD1. CDR1 is SQVTM and CDR2 is ANQGSEA in the germline V gene. The CDR3 runs to 15 residues. The V and J ends lost 6 bases and 3 bases, in that order; junction bases with no gene match: 8. CDR3: CSVPRRTGDTGELFF. CDR3 in DNA: TGCAGCGTCCCGCGCCGGACAGGGGACACCGGGGAGCTGTTTTTT.

This clonotype has a count of ten or more. This chain connects TRBV11-2 to TRBJ2-7; the D is unclear. In germline, CDR1 is SGHAT, CDR2 FQNNGV. The CDR3 has 14 amino acids. V lost 5 bases to trimming and J lost 2 bases, with 13 bases between them. The CDR3 sequence is CASSPSSKTYEQYF. The CDR3 DNA reads as TGTGCCAGCAGCCCGTCGTCCAAAACCTACGAGCAGTACTTC.